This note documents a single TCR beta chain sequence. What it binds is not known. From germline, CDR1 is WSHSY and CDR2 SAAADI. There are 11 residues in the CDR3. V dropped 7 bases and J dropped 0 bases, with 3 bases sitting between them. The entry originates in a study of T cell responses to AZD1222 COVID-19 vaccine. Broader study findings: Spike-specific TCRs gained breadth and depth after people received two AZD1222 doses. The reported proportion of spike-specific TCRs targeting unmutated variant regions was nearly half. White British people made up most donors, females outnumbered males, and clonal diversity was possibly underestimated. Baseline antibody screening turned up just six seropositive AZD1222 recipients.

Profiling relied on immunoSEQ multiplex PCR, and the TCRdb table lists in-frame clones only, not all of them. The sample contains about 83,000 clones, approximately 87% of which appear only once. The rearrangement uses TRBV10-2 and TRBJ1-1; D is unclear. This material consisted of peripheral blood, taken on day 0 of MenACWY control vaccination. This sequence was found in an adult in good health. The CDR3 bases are TGCGCCAGCACTTTGAACACTGAAGCTTTCTTT. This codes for CASTLNTEAFF.